This is a list of T cell receptor beta chains from one sample in a study of cytomegalovirus exposure and HLA in healthy donors. TCRdb's copy holds only in-frame clones and misses some; the assay was immunoSEQ multiplex PCR. The data hold around 93,000 clones, with roughly four fifths observed a single time. The material sequenced was PBMCs. The source is a man aged 30 to 39 in good health and CMV-seropositive. Both conserved end residues are part of each CDR3. D genes are given only for firm matches. The listing skips clone size in some rows; elsewhere it reads once, few, many or a size class.

d_call,v_call,clone_size,j_call,cdr3_aa,cdr3_nt
NA,TRBV30,NA,TRBJ2-5,CAWGAGAVWETQYF,TGTGCCTGGGGGGCAGGGGCCGTATGGGAGACCCAGTACTTC
NA,TRBV21-1,once,TRBJ2-3,CASSKVASPGPDTQYF,TGTGCCAGCAGCAAAGTGGCTAGCCCGGGTCCAGATACGCAGTATTTT
NA,TRBV6-1,few,TRBJ1-1,CASSVGGMNTEAFF,TGTGCCAGCAGTGTTGGGGGCATGAACACTGAAGCTTTCTTT
TRBD1,TRBV2,NA,TRBJ1-6,CASGLTGYSPLHF,TGTGCCAGCGGGCTGACAGGGTACTCACCCCTCCACTTT
TRBD1,TRBV7-9,NA,TRBJ1-1,CASSFPGTGLNTEAFF,TGTGCCAGCAGCTTCCCCGGGACAGGGCTGAACACTGAAGCTTTCTTT
NA,TRBV9,NA,TRBJ1-1,CASSVVGGDTEAFF,TGTGCCAGCAGCGTAGTCGGAGGGGACACTGAAGCTTTCTTT
NA,TRBV5-1,NA,TRBJ2-3,CASSLRGVSTDTQYF,TGCGCCAGCAGTCTACGGGGAGTCAGCACAGATACGCAGTATTTT
TRBD2,TRBV7-9,NA,TRBJ2-1,CASSVGTSIHEQFF,TGTGCCAGCAGTGTTGGGACTAGTATCCATGAGCAGTTCTTC
NA,TRBV10-1,NA,TRBJ2-2,CASSESGRIDTGELFF,TGCGCCAGCAGTGAGTCTGGCAGGATTGACACCGGGGAGCTGTTTTTT
NA,TRBV29-1,NA,TRBJ1-5,CSAIEGGKGNQPQHF,TGCAGCGCCATTGAAGGGGGTAAGGGCAATCAGCCCCAGCATTTT
TRBD2,TRBV18,NA,TRBJ2-7,CASSSGTSYEQYF,TGTGCCAGCTCATCCGGGACTAGCTACGAGCAGTACTTC
NA,TRBV5-1,NA,TRBJ1-2,CASSLEEGDAGGYTF,TGCGCCAGCAGCTTGGAGGAAGGCGATGCGGGTGGCTACACCTTC
TRBD1,TRBV2,NA,TRBJ1-4,CASQVYGTGGNEKLFF,TGTGCCAGCCAAGTGTATGGGACAGGGGGAAATGAAAAACTGTTTTTT
TRBD2,TRBV27,NA,TRBJ2-2,CASSLGASGTGELFF,TGTGCCAGCAGTTTAGGGGCTAGCGGGACCGGGGAGCTGTTTTTT
NA,TRBV29-1,once,TRBJ2-2,CSVPHSYNTGELFF,TGCAGCGTACCCCACAGTTACAACACCGGGGAGCTGTTTTTT
TRBD1,TRBV19,NA,TRBJ1-5,CASSTSTGSNQPQHF,TGTGCCAGTAGTACCTCGACAGGGAGCAATCAGCCCCAGCATTTT
TRBD2,TRBV10-3,NA,TRBJ2-1,CAISGGSSYNEQFF,TGTGCCATCAGTGGCGGGAGCTCCTACAATGAGCAGTTCTTC
NA,TRBV10-1,NA,TRBJ2-7,CASSESQGGYEQYF,TGCGCCAGCAGTGAGTCTCAGGGAGGCTACGAGCAGTACTTC
TRBD1,TRBV11-2,NA,TRBJ2-1,CASSMDRVNEQFF,TGTGCCAGCAGCATGGACAGGGTCAATGAGCAGTTCTTC
TRBD1,TRBV28,NA,TRBJ1-5,CASREQGDNQPQHF,TGTGCCAGCAGAGAACAGGGGGACAATCAGCCCCAGCATTTT
TRBD2,TRBV10-3,NA,TRBJ2-1,CAISDRLAGALYNEQFF,TGTGCCATCAGTGATAGACTAGCGGGAGCTTTATACAATGAGCAGTTCTTC
NA,TRBV6-7,NA,TRBJ2-4,CASSYFHLRTGRDIQYF,TGTGCCAGCAGTTACTTTCATCTGAGGACAGGGAGGGACATTCAGTACTTC
TRBD1,TRBV11-2,NA,TRBJ1-2,CASSSDRVYGYTF,TGTGCCAGCAGCTCCGACAGGGTATACGGCTACACCTTC
TRBD1,TRBV30,NA,TRBJ2-7,CAWSVLDRAYEQYF,TGTGCCTGGAGTGTACTGGACAGGGCCTACGAGCAGTACTTC
TRBD2,TRBV27,NA,TRBJ2-1,CASSLGIAAGAYNEQFF,TGTGCCAGCAGTTTGGGCATAGCAGCGGGGGCATACAATGAGCAGTTCTTC
TRBD1,TRBV27,NA,TRBJ2-1,CASSPGQYNEQFF,TGTGCCAGCAGCCCGGGACAGTACAATGAGCAGTTCTTC
NA,TRBV13,once,TRBJ2-2,CASSSPDISNTGELFF,TGTGCCAGCAGCTCCCCTGACATCTCGAACACCGGGGAGCTGTTTTTT
NA,TRBV30,NA,TRBJ2-7,CACGKTGWYEQYF,TGTGCCTGCGGGAAAACAGGGTGGTACGAGCAGTACTTC
TRBD1,TRBV4-1,NA,TRBJ1-1,CASSRLQGASEALF,TGCGCCAGCAGCCGGTTACAGGGGGCCTCTGAAGCTCTCTTT
TRBD1,TRBV5-6,NA,TRBJ1-2,CASVQGLDYGYTF,TGTGCCAGCGTACAGGGGCTTGACTATGGCTACACCTTC
NA,TRBV13,NA,TRBJ2-3,CASSPRRGASTDTQYF,TGTGCCAGCAGCCCCCGGCGTGGGGCTAGCACAGATACGCAGTATTTT
TRBD2,TRBV28,NA,TRBJ2-1,CASSFLREGPEQFF,TGTGCCAGCAGTTTTCTGCGGGAGGGCCCTGAGCAGTTCTTC
NA,TRBV7-9,NA,TRBJ2-3,CASSRTGDTQYF,TGTGCCAGCAGCCGAACGGGGGATACGCAGTATTTT
NA,TRBV7-2,NA,TRBJ2-5,CASSPAAAWSQGTQYF,TGTGCCAGCAGCCCCGCCGCGGCGTGGAGCCAAGGGACCCAGTACTTC
NA,TRBV5-6,once,TRBJ2-1,CASSLMILDSYNEQFF,TGTGCCAGCAGCTTGATGATCTTAGACTCCTACAATGAGCAGTTCTTC
TRBD2,TRBV2,NA,TRBJ2-3,CASSGPGSGSRRDTQYF,TGTGCCAGCAGTGGTCCGGGTAGCGGGAGTCGGAGAGATACGCAGTATTTT
TRBD1,TRBV30,NA,TRBJ1-2,CAWSPREGAGYGYTF,TGTGCCTGGAGCCCGAGAGAGGGGGCCGGCTATGGCTACACCTTC
NA,TRBV6-5,NA,TRBJ2-7,CASSYAAGRASGQYF,TGTGCCAGCAGTTACGCGGCGGGACGCGCTTCGGGGCAGTACTTC
TRBD1,TRBV5-1,NA,TRBJ2-5,CASSLGDRGVQETQYF,TGCGCCAGCAGCTTGGGGGACAGGGGAGTCCAAGAGACCCAGTACTTC
TRBD1,TRBV5-6,NA,TRBJ1-5,CASSLRTGGQPQHF,TGTGCCAGCAGTCTTCGGACAGGGGGTCAGCCCCAGCATTTT
TRBD2,TRBV28,few,TRBJ2-3,CASSGTSGTTDTQYF,TGTGCCAGCAGTGGGACTAGCGGGACCACAGATACGCAGTATTTT
NA,TRBV7-6,NA,TRBJ1-1,CASSLGLGGKNTEAFF,TGTGCCAGCAGCTTAGGTTTGGGGGGGAAGAACACTGAAGCTTTCTTT
TRBD2,TRBV5-1,NA,TRBJ2-1,CASSPGLADNNEQFF,TGCGCCAGCAGCCCCGGACTAGCGGACAACAATGAGCAGTTCTTC
TRBD1,TRBV19,NA,TRBJ1-6,CASSSGQGNSPLHF,TGTGCCAGTAGTTCCGGACAGGGGAATTCACCCCTCCACTTT
NA,TRBV18,NA,TRBJ1-4,CASSPREARGEKLFF,TGTGCCAGCTCACCACGAGAAGCCAGGGGAGAAAAACTGTTTTTT
TRBD1,TRBV10-3,NA,TRBJ1-1,CAITPTGEMTEAFF,TGTGCCATCACCCCGACAGGGGAGATGACTGAAGCTTTCTTT